The 21 T cell receptor beta chains below were found in one sample sequenced in a study of blood T cells in healthy people across ages. A J-beta primer mix and a sample-barcoded 5' primer were used in a second PCR of roughly 7 to 12 cycles. TCRdb independently ran MiXCR on the 5' RACE reads; one entry per CDR3 protein. Counted here are approximately 1.5 million distinct CDR3 sequences, about 35% occurring once; the ten biggest clones make up around 10%. What was sequenced was blood. Receptors originate from a woman aged 25 to 39 in good health.

This clonotype was seen at least ten times. This may come from a read error, since a much larger clone is one base off. The rearrangement uses TRBV10-3 and TRBJ2-7; D not certain. Trimming took off 2 bases at V and 2 bases at J, with 4 bases between the two ends. Germline lookup yields CDR1 ENHRY and CDR2 SYGVKD. CDR3 length equals 12 residues. CDR3 protein: CAISETAYEQYF. DNA for the CDR3: TGTGCCATCAGTGAGACAGCCTACGAGCAGTACTTC.

With regard to this clonotype: The junction differs from germline at one of its ends, possibly a read error. The rearrangement joins TRBV7-9 to TRBJ2-5; 9 nucleotides align to TRBD2. The V gene's germline CDR1 is SEHNR and CDR2 FQNEAQ (reference sequence). This CDR3 is 16 amino acids long. The CDR3 DNA reads as TGCGCCAGCAGCTTAGGTAGACTAGCGGAGCCTAATGAGCAGTACTTC. This encodes CASSLGRLAEPNEQYF.

The gene calls are TRBV20-1 and TRBJ1-5, with D perhaps TRBD1 (5 bases). Trimming took 6 bases from V and 7 from J, leaving 19 bases between them. Germline CDR1 DFQATT, CDR2 SNEGSKA (reference sequence). CDR3 length: 14 amino acids. In DNA form, the CDR3 reads TGCAGTGCCGGGGACCCCCAAGGTTGGCAGCCCCAGCATTTT. Protein product: CSAGDPQGWQPQHF.

This sequence joins TRBV20-1 and TRBJ2-7; D is unresolved. The V gene's germline CDR1 is DFQATT and CDR2 SNEGSKA (reference sequence). This CDR3 has 11 amino acids. V was trimmed by 4 bases and J by 5 bases, leaving 9 bases between them. CDR3 region: CSAIPSHEQYF. The CDR3 DNA is TGCAGTGCTATCCCCTCACACGAGCAGTACTTC.

This clonotype was recorded once. The V gene is TRBV18, the J gene TRBJ1-5; possible D gene TRBD1, 6 bases. This CDR3 is built from 16 residues. The germline V and J ends were trimmed by 4 bases and 0 bases, with 13 bases remaining between them. Per germline, CDR1 KGHSH and CDR2 LQKENI. CDR3 amino acids: CASSLGQINSNQPQHF. The DNA of the CDR3 is TGTGCCAGCTCACTCGGACAGATTAATAGCAATCAGCCCCAGCATTTT.

This rearrangement joins TRBV20-1 to TRBJ2-7; the match to TRBD2 covers 8 bases. The CDR3 has 16 amino acids. CDR1 is DFQATT, CDR2 SNEGSKA, per germline (reference sequence). V dropped 0 bases and J dropped 2; count of bases not matched to a gene: 9. The CDR3 DNA follows: TGCAGTGCTAGAGATCTTTCCGGGGGGGACCCCTACGAGCAGTACTTC. This codes for CSARDLSGGDPYEQYF.

This clonotype was seen a few times. The gene calls are TRBV4-1 and TRBJ2-1; 7 bases are shared with TRBD2. The V and J ends lost 2 bases and 0 bases, in that order; junction bases with no gene match: 7. This CDR3 is built from 17 residues. The germline V gene has CDR1 MGHRA and CDR2 YSYEKL. The CDR3 DNA sequence: TGCGCCAGCAGCCAAATGCCGCTAGCGGCCTCCTACAATGAGCAGTTCTTC. Translation: CASSQMPLAASYNEQFF.

This clonotype was detected many times. A much larger clone lies a single base off, so this may be a read error. The chain is built from TRBV24-1 and TRBJ2-7; D possibly uses TRBD1 or TRBD2 (6 bases each). With 9 bases removed from V and 5 bases from J, the gap between germline ends came to 16 bases. This CDR3 region has 13 residues. CDR1 is KGHDR, CDR2 SFDVKD, per germline. DNA for the CDR3: TGTGCCACCCAACGTGGAGGGGGGAACGAGCAGTACTTC. Its translation: CATQRGGGNEQYF.

This sequence joins TRBV10-3 and TRBJ2-1, with 8 bases lining up with TRBD1. This CDR3 is 15 amino acids long. V was pared by 5 bases and J by 3 bases, with 6 bases of the junction left unmatched. Germline assignment: CDR1 ENHRY and CDR2 SYGVKD. CDR3 sequence (DNA): TGTGCCATCAGTTCGACAGGGGCAATCTACAATGAGCAGTTCTTC. Amino acid sequence: CAISSTGAIYNEQFF.

The CDR3 coding sequence is TGTGCCAGCAGTGAGATAGGACTAGCGGGGGGAATAGAGACCCAGTACTTC. Encoded protein: CASSEIGLAGGIETQYF. The chain joins TRBV27 to TRBJ2-5, with 14 nucleotides matching TRBD2. Germline V lookup: CDR1 MNHEY, CDR2 SMNVEV (reference sequence). V dropped 5 bases and J dropped 4; count of bases not matched to a gene: 9. The CDR3 is 17 residues long.

The rearrangement links TRBV4-2 to TRBJ2-3; D assignment may be TRBD1 or TRBD2 (6 bases each). This CDR3 is 15 amino acids long. V gave up 4 bases and J gave up 2 bases, with 13 bases separating them. CDR1 LGHNA and CDR2 YNFKEQ come from the germline V gene. The CDR3 sequence: CASSRETGATDTQYF. The CDR3 bases are TGTGCCAGCAGCCGTGAGACGGGGGCCACAGATACGCAGTATTTT.

The gene calls are TRBV20-1 and TRBJ2-1, with D unclear. Deletions cut 7 bases from V and 0 bases from J, with 10 bases between. There are 13 residues in the CDR3. The V gene's germline CDR1 is DFQATT and CDR2 SNEGSKA (reference sequence). CDR3 sequence (DNA): TGCAGTGTTCAGCACAGCTCCTACAATGAGCAGTTCTTC. It codes for CSVQHSSYNEQFF.

The chain carries TRBV4-1 and TRBJ2-3; 8 positions match TRBD1. CDR1 and CDR2 from the germline V gene are MGHRA and YSYEKL. Trimming at V came to 1 base and at J to 5 bases, leaving 11 bases not matched to a gene. The CDR3 loop spans 17 amino acids. CDR3: CASSQAWGQGAEDTQYF. In DNA form, the CDR3 reads TGCGCCAGCAGCCAAGCCTGGGGGCAGGGGGCGGAAGATACGCAGTATTTT.

This rearrangement joins TRBV4-1 to TRBJ1-5; D may be TRBD1 (6 bases). Trimming removed 0 bases from V and 11 bases from J, with 11 bases in between. This CDR3 is 13 amino acids long. Germline assignment: CDR1 MGHRA and CDR2 YSYEKL. CDR3 sequence (DNA): TGCGCCAGCAGCCAAGATCCCGACAGGACCCAGCATTTT. Translating gives CASSQDPDRTQHF.

This clonotype was recorded at least ten times. V usage is TRBV7-2 and J usage is TRBJ2-1; D perhaps matches TRBD2 (6 bases). The V end lost 5 bases, the J end lost 2 bases, and 16 bases lay between the germline ends. Per the germline V gene, CDR1 is SGHTA and CDR2 is FQGNSA. The CDR3 extends over 16 amino acids. The CDR3 here is CASSLGPLAAYNEQFF. In nucleotides, the CDR3 is TGTGCCAGCAGCCTAGGCCCCTTAGCGGCCTACAATGAGCAGTTCTTC. The whole variable domain, remainder taken from reference TRBV7-2 and TRBJ2-1, is GAGVSQSPSNKVTEKGKDVELRCDPISGHTALYWYRQSLGQGLEFLIYFQGNSAPDKSGLPSDRFSAERTGGSVSTLTIQRTQQEDSAVYLCASSLGPLAAYNEQFFGPGTRLTVL.

The rearrangement joins TRBV28 to TRBJ2-7, with 15 bases identical to TRBD2. Germline V gives CDR1 MDHEN, CDR2 SYDVKM. Trimming cost V 5 bases and J 3 bases; bases outside gene matches: 8. The CDR3 sequence is 17 residues long. The CDR3: CASSPTGLAGGLYEQYF. CDR3 DNA: TGTGCCAGCAGTCCGACCGGACTAGCGGGAGGGCTCTACGAGCAGTACTTC.

Comment on this clonotype: One end of the junction does not line up with germline, which may come from a read error. The rearrangement joins TRBV5-5 to TRBJ2-1; the D gene is possibly TRBD1 (6 bases). Germline lookup yields CDR1 SGHKS and CDR2 YYEKEE (reference sequence). The CDR3 consists of 13 residues. The CDR3 region has the DNA TGTGCCAGCGGCTTAAGGGGGTACAATGAGCAGTTCTTC. Translated, it gives CASGLRGYNEQFF. Looking up the rest from reference TRBV5-5 and TRBJ2-1 gives the full variable domain: DAGVTQSPTHLIKTRGQQVTLRCSPISGHKSVSWYQQVLGQGPQFIFQYYEKEERGRGNFPDRFSARQFPNYSSELNVNALLLGDSALYLCASGLRGYNEQFFGPGTRLTVL.

The sample holds a few counts of this clonotype. The gene calls are TRBV2 and TRBJ2-7; TRBD2 matches at 13 bases. The germline gives CDR1 SNHLY, CDR2 FYNNEI. Trimming removed 4 bases from V and 2 bases from J; junction bases left unmatched: 5. This CDR3 has 16 amino acids. DNA of the CDR3: TGTGCCAGCAGTGGCTTACTAGCGGGGGGGCCCTACGAGCAGTACTTC. Encoded protein: CASSGLLAGGPYEQYF.

This clonotype was seen once. The chain employs TRBV2 and TRBJ1-5, with a possible D match to TRBD1 (5 bases). CDR1 and CDR2 (germline): SNHLY, FYNNEI. This CDR3 contains 14 residues. Trimming stripped 3 bases from V and 6 bases from J, with 12 bases between. The CDR3 nucleotides read TGTGCCAGCAGTGAGGGGACTACCGGTCAGCCCCAGCATTTT. It is translated as CASSEGTTGQPQHF.

Comments on this clonotype: The junction departs from the called germline gene at one end, perhaps through a read error. The V gene is TRBV11-2, the J gene TRBJ2-3, with TRBD2 identical over 8 bases. The CDR3 has 17 amino acids. The germline gives CDR1 SGHAT, CDR2 FQNNGV. CDR3 sequence (DNA): TGTACCAGCAGCTTAAATTTAAGCGGGGGTAGCACAGATACGCAGTATTTT. It codes for CTSSLNLSGGSTDTQYF.

The V and J genes are TRBV7-2 and TRBJ2-7; 16 positions agree with TRBD2. The trim removed 5 bases at V and 4 bases at J, leaving 11 bases unmatched. Germline values: CDR1 SGHTA, CDR2 FQGNSA. This CDR3 has 18 amino acids. The CDR3 bases are TGTGCCAGCAGCCCGGGACTAGCGGGAGGGGGGTTCCCTTACGAGCAGTACTTC. This sequence encodes CASSPGLAGGGFPYEQYF. Full variable domain (missing parts from reference TRBV7-2 and TRBJ2-7): GAGVSQSPSNKVTEKGKDVELRCDPISGHTALYWYRQSLGQGLEFLIYFQGNSAPDKSGLPSDRFSAERTGGSVSTLTIQRTQQEDSAVYLCASSPGLAGGGFPYEQYFGPGTRLTVT.